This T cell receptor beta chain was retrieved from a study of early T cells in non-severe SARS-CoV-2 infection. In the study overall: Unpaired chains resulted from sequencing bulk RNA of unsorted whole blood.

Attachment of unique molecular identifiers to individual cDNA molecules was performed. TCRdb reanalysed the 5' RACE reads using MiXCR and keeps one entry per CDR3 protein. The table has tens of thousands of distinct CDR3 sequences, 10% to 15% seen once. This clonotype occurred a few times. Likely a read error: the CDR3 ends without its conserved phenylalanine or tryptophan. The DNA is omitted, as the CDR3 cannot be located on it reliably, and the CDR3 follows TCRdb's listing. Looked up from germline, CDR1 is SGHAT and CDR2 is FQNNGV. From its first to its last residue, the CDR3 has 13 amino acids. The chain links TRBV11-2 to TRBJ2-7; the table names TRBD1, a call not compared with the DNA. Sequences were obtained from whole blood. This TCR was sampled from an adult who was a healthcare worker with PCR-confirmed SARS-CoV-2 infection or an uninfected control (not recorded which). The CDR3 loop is CASSLGLDNTLRY.